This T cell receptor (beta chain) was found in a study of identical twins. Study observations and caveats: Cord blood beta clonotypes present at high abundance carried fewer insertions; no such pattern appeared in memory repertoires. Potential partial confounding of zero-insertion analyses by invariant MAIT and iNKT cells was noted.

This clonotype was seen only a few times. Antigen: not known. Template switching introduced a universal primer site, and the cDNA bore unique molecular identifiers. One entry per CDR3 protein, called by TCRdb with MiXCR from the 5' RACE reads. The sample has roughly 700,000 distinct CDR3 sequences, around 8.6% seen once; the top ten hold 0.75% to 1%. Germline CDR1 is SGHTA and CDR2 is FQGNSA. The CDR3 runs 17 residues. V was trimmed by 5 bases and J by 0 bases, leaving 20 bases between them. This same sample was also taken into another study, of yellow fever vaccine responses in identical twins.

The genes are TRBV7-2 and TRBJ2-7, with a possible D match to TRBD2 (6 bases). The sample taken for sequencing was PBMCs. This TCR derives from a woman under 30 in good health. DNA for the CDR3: TGTGCCAGCAGCGCTCTAGCGTACCCAACGAGCTCCTACGAGCAGTACTTC. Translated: CASSALAYPTSSYEQYF. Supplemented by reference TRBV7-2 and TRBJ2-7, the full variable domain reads GAGVSQSPSNKVTEKGKDVELRCDPISGHTALYWYRQSLGQGLEFLIYFQGNSAPDKSGLPSDRFSAERTGGSVSTLTIQRTQQEDSAVYLCASSALAYPTSSYEQYFGPGTRLTVT.